This T cell receptor (beta chain) stems from a study of monozygotic twins with cystic fibrosis. Some clones are missing from TCRdb's copy, which holds only in-frame ones; the method was immunoSEQ multiplex PCR. Of about 15,000 clones detected, about 96% appear once; the ten largest clones hold approximately 0.62%. CDR3 length: 15 amino acids. The junction had 5 bases not matched to a gene; V was cut back by 6 bases and J by 1 base. Germline loops: CDR1 SGHTA, CDR2 FQGNSA. Sample: blood. The sequence derives from a girl aged 2 to 9 with cystic fibrosis. V is TRBV7-2 and J is TRBJ1-2; the match to TRBD1 covers 10 bases. The CDR3 sequence: CASSDGTGDNYGYTF. The CDR3 region has the DNA TGTGCCAGCAGTGATGGGACAGGGGATAACTATGGCTACACCTTC. Supplemented by reference TRBV7-2 and TRBJ1-2, the full variable domain reads GAGVSQSPSNKVTEKGKDVELRCDPISGHTALYWYRQSLGQGLEFLIYFQGNSAPDKSGLPSDRFSAERTGGSVSTLTIQRTQQEDSAVYLCASSDGTGDNYGYTFGSGTRLTVV.